These 22 T cell receptor beta chains were sequenced from one sample in a study of OX40 agonist ivuxolimab in advanced cancers. The data were produced by immunoSEQ multiplex PCR, yet TCRdb's version contains in-frame clones alone and is incomplete. The repertoire includes about 64,000 clones, roughly nine tenths of them detected once, and 1.3% sits in the top ten. The material sequenced was CD4+ or CD8+ T cells sorted from blood, taken in a trial of the OX40 agonist ivuxolimab. These receptors were taken from an adult with an advanced solid tumor such as melanoma, head and neck, liver or kidney cancer.

This chain connects TRBV27 to TRBJ2-5; D is perhaps TRBD1 or TRBD2 (5 bases each). Trimming removed 3 bases at V and 3 bases at J, with 8 bases between. The CDR3 has 13 amino acids. In germline, CDR1 is MNHEY, CDR2 SMNVEV (reference sequence). The CDR3 bases are TGTGCCAGCAGTTTCCGGGGCAAAGAGACCCAGTACTTC. Its protein is CASSFRGKETQYF.

This chain uses TRBV6-4 with TRBJ2-3, with D unclear. CDR1 and CDR2 from the germline V gene are MRHNA and SNTAGT. This CDR3 comprises 12 residues. V was shortened by 0 bases and J by 6 bases, with 4 bases between the two germline ends. The CDR3 spells CASSDSGDTQYF. CDR3 in DNA: TGTGCCAGCAGTGACTCGGGGGATACGCAGTATTTT.

This clone has only one observation. The chain couples TRBV14 to TRBJ1-6; 11 bases align to TRBD1. Germline lookup yields CDR1 SGHDN and CDR2 FVKESK. The CDR3 spans 16 residues. The J segment lost 10 bases and the V segment lost 4 bases, leaving 9 bases of the junction unmatched. CDR3 nucleotide sequence: TGTGCCAGCAGCCCGCTGGGACAGGGGGTATCCTCACCCCTCCACTTT. Protein sequence: CASSPLGQGVSSPLHF.

The rearrangement links TRBV6-5 to TRBJ2-5; D unclear. The tail of the sequence fits TRBJ2-7 better, so the J call may be wrong. The CDR3 sequence is 16 residues long. CDR1 is MNHEY and CDR2 is SVGAGI in the germline V gene. CDR3 in DNA: TGTGCCAGCAGTTACTCGCGGCCGGGTGAAGGCTACGAGCAGTACTTC. Amino acid sequence: CASSYSRPGEGYEQYF.

V gene TRBV11-3 combines with J gene TRBJ2-1; D is possibly TRBD1 or TRBD2 (5 bases each). Deletions cut 1 base from V and 4 bases from J, with 11 bases between. The CDR3 is made up of 15 amino acids. The germline V gene encodes CDR1 SGHNT and CDR2 YENEEA. Here the CDR3 reads CASSLGRGGYNEQFF. CDR3 DNA: TGTGCCAGCAGCTTAGGCCGTGGGGGTTACAATGAGCAGTTCTTC.

The chain combines TRBV7-3 with TRBJ2-7, with unresolved D. This CDR3 region has 15 residues. The V gene lost 2 bases and the J gene lost 2 bases, with 13 bases spanning the gap. The germline gives CDR1 SGHTA, CDR2 FQGTGA. CDR3 in amino acids: CASSLSPASPYEQYF. For the CDR3, the DNA is TGTGCCAGCAGCTTATCGCCGGCTAGTCCCTACGAGCAGTACTTC.

CDR3 DNA: TGTGCCAGCAGCGTAGAAGGAGGGCTAGCGATCAATGAGCAGTTCTTC. Amino acid sequence: CASSVEGGLAINEQFF. This chain joins TRBV9 and TRBJ2-1; tentatively, D is TRBD2 (6 bases). The length of the CDR3 is 16 residues. V dropped 0 bases and J dropped 6 bases, with 16 bases sitting between them. Germline CDR1 and CDR2: SGDLS and YYNGEE.

The CDR3, as DNA: TGTGCCAGCAGCACCGGACAGGTTAGCAATCAGCCCCAGCATTTT. It translates to CASSTGQVSNQPQHF. The chain recombines TRBV7-2 with TRBJ1-5, with TRBD1 matching over 7 bases. This CDR3 is 15 amino acids long. With V trimmed by 5 bases and J by 0 bases, 4 bases remained unmatched. Germline V gene lookup returns CDR1 SGHTA and CDR2 FQGNSA. Full variable domain (missing parts from reference TRBV7-2 and TRBJ1-5): GAGVSQSPSNKVTEKGKDVELRCDPISGHTALYWYRQSLGQGLEFLIYFQGNSAPDKSGLPSDRFSAERTGGSVSTLTIQRTQQEDSAVYLCASSTGQVSNQPQHFGDGTRLSIL.

This rearrangement joins TRBV2 to TRBJ1-2; possibly TRBD1 for D (5 bases). The length of the CDR3 is 13 residues. Germline assignment: CDR1 SNHLY and CDR2 FYNNEI. Trimming left V 6 bases short and J 6 bases short, with 14 bases between. This CDR3 reads CASRSQVTNGYTF. The CDR3 bases are TGTGCCAGCAGGTCACAGGTCACAAATGGCTACACCTTC.

The chain couples TRBV5-1 to TRBJ2-2; TRBD2 matches at 9 bases. This CDR3 comprises 16 residues. Germline V CDR1 and CDR2: SGHRS, YFSETQ. J gave up 2 bases and V 1 base, and 3 bases lay outside the gene matches. The chain's CDR3 is CASSLSLAGNTGELFF. The CDR3 nucleotides are TGCGCCAGCAGCTTGTCGCTAGCGGGAAACACCGGGGAGCTGTTTTTT.

V usage is TRBV6-5 and J usage is TRBJ1-2, with 10 bases that match TRBD1. The CDR3 covers 13 residues. V shed 6 bases, J shed 3 bases, and the junction held 1 base outside the gene matches. The germline V gene has CDR1 MNHEY and CDR2 SVGAGI. The CDR3 protein is CASSGTGDYGYTF. CDR3 bases: TGTGCCAGCAGCGGGACAGGGGACTATGGCTACACCTTC.

The chain recombines TRBV4-1 with TRBJ2-1; 12 nucleotides align to TRBD2. CDR3 size: 16 residues. V was clipped by 2 bases and J by 4 bases; unmatched bases: 3. Germline assignment: CDR1 MGHRA and CDR2 YSYEKL. Here the CDR3 reads CASSQTLAGGYNEQFF. The CDR3 DNA follows: TGCGCCAGCAGCCAAACACTAGCGGGGGGTTACAATGAGCAGTTCTTC.

In this sample, this clone turned up once. Additional DNA sequences in this sample encode the identical CDR3. The CDR3 coding sequence is TGTGCCACCAGCCTAGTCCGGGGAATCTACGAGCAGTACTTC. Translation: CATSLVRGIYEQYF. The gene calls are TRBV15 and TRBJ2-7; D is perhaps TRBD2 (5 bases). CDR1 and CDR2 from the germline V gene are LNHNV and YYDKDF (reference sequence). V lost 5 bases, J lost 3 bases, and 14 bases lay in between. The CDR3 is 14 residues long. The full variable domain, with the rest looked up from reference TRBV15 and TRBJ2-7, is DAMVIQNPRYQVTQFGKPVTLSCSQTLNHNVMYWYQQKSSQAPKLLFHYYDKDFNNEADTPDNFQSRRPNTSFCFLDIRSPGLGDTAMYLCATSLVRGIYEQYFGPGTRLTVT.

The chain joins TRBV6-5 to TRBJ1-2, with TRBD1 matching over 7 bases. Germline CDR1 and CDR2: MNHEY and SVGAGI. Trimming cost V 4 bases and J 4 bases; bases outside gene matches: 6. The CDR3 consists of 14 residues. The CDR3 DNA is TGTGCCAGCAGTTCCAGGGGGGACGGCTATGGCTACACCTTC. This gives the protein CASSSRGDGYGYTF.

The V call is TRBV30, the J call TRBJ1-5, with 10 bases aligning to TRBD1. CDR1 GTSNPN and CDR2 SVGIG come from the germline V gene (reference sequence). Trimming at V came to 3 bases and at J to 5 bases, leaving 4 bases not matched to a gene. This CDR3 comprises 14 residues. The CDR3 coding sequence is TGTGCCTGGAGAGGACAGGGGGGATATCAGCCCCAGCATTTT. It specifies CAWRGQGGYQPQHF.

The rearrangement uses TRBV29-1 and TRBJ2-7; D is possibly TRBD1 (6 bases). Trimming removed 6 bases from V and 9 bases from J, with 18 bases in between. Germline loops: CDR1 SQVTM, CDR2 ANQGSEA. The CDR3 is made up of 12 amino acids. CDR3 bases: TGCAGCGTGGGGGACACCATTTGGGGGCAGTACTTC. Translation gives CSVGDTIWGQYF.

The chain uses TRBV7-9 and TRBJ2-3, with TRBD1 identical over 9 bases. Per the germline V gene, CDR1 is SEHNR and CDR2 is FQNEAQ (reference sequence). This CDR3 region has 17 residues. V lost 6 bases, J lost 5 bases, and 15 bases stayed unmatched. The CDR3 nucleotides read TGTGCCAGCAGTCCAGACACAGGGGGCGGGATAGGAGATACGCAGTATTTT. Its translation: CASSPDTGGGIGDTQYF.

The chain is built from TRBV11-3 and TRBJ1-6; D gene uncertain. CDR1 and CDR2 from the germline V gene are SGHNT and YENEEA. V lost 4 bases and J 7 bases, leaving 8 bases between the germline ends. This CDR3 region has 13 residues. For the CDR3, the DNA is TGTGCCAGCAGCTGGGGAAGGAATTCACCCCTCCACTTT. It translates to CASSWGRNSPLHF.

The chain couples TRBV5-6 to TRBJ1-5; a weak D match, TRBD1 (5 bases). The V gene lost 3 bases and the J gene lost 2 bases, with 6 bases spanning the gap. CDR1 SGHDT and CDR2 YYEEEE come from the germline V gene. The CDR3 is made up of 13 amino acids. CDR3 residues: CASSWDRNQPQHF. Written as DNA, the CDR3 is TGTGCCAGCAGCTGGGACCGCAATCAGCCCCAGCATTTT.

The chain couples TRBV6-5 to TRBJ2-5, with 7 nucleotides matching TRBD1. Germline assignment: CDR1 MNHEY and CDR2 SVGAGI. This CDR3 comprises 13 residues. V gave up 6 bases and J gave up 3 bases; unmatched junction bases: 4. CDR3 loop: CASSRTGKETQYF. CDR3 DNA: TGTGCCAGCAGCCGGACAGGAAAAGAGACCCAGTACTTC.

V usage is TRBV5-1 and J usage is TRBJ2-1, with TRBD2 matching 8 bases. The V gene end was trimmed by 0 bases and the J gene end by 2 bases; junction bases not matched to a gene: 4. Germline values: CDR1 SGHRS, CDR2 YFSETQ. This CDR3 region has 16 residues. CDR3 nucleotides: TGCGCCAGCAGCTTGGTCGTTAGCGGGGCCTACAATGAGCAGTTCTTC. It specifies CASSLVVSGAYNEQFF. The whole variable domain, filled in from reference TRBV5-1 and TRBJ2-1, reads KAGVTQTPRYLIKTRGQQVTLSCSPISGHRSVSWYQQTPGQGLQFLFEYFSETQRNKGNFPGRFSGRQFSNSRSEMNVSTLELGDSALYLCASSLVVSGAYNEQFFGPGTRLTVL.

This clone was seen a few times. This chain connects TRBV30 to TRBJ1-6; 7 nucleotides align to TRBD1. Trimming at V came to 3 bases and at J to 5 bases, leaving 10 bases not matched to a gene. Per germline, CDR1 GTSNPN and CDR2 SVGIG (reference sequence). This CDR3 is 16 amino acids long. CDR3 bases: TGTGCCTGGAGACACCGACAGGGACTAGATAATTCACCCCTCCACTTT. The encoded protein is CAWRHRQGLDNSPLHF.